This passage covers 9 T cell receptor beta chains from one sample sequenced in a study of shared clonotypes between healthy human individuals. Repertoires were generated with immunoSEQ multiplex PCR, while TCRdb's copy carries only in-frame clones and drops some. This sample yields 850,000 to 1,100,000 clones, of which roughly 80% are seen a single time; 0.89% belongs to the top ten. Sequenced material: memory CD4+ T cells from PBMCs. As for subset: CD45RA-negative fraction. These TCRs come from a young man in good health. Some clones in this sample may be carry-over from other donors' samples.

In its sample, this clone was seen once. CDR3 in amino acids: CSVEQRRTGKTNYGYTF. The CDR3 coding sequence is TGCAGCGTTGAGCAGCGAAGGACAGGGAAAACTAACTATGGCTACACCTTC. The V call is TRBV29-1, the J call TRBJ1-2; 8 bases align to TRBD1. The trim removed 3 bases at V and 0 bases at J, leaving 12 bases unmatched. The CDR3 is 17 amino acids. The germline V gene has CDR1 SQVTM and CDR2 ANQGSEA.

The chain has TRBV30 and TRBJ1-2; tentative D call: TRBD1 (6 bases). This CDR3 is built from 14 residues. Trimming left V 1 base short and J 1 base short, with 10 bases between. Germline CDR1 and CDR2: GTSNPN and SVGIG (reference sequence). The CDR3 is CAWSATGINYGYTF. The CDR3 DNA follows: TGTGCCTGGAGTGCTACAGGGATTAACTATGGCTACACCTTC.

The CDR3 nucleotides are TGTGCCAGCAGTCCGACTAGCCGGTACTCCTACGAGCAGTACTTC. Encoded protein: CASSPTSRYSYEQYF. The gene calls are TRBV27 and TRBJ2-7; 7 bases line up with TRBD2. Per the germline V gene, CDR1 is MNHEY and CDR2 is SMNVEV (reference sequence). The CDR3 is 15 residues long. The ends lost 5 bases at V and 0 bases at J; junction bases unmatched: 7.

V is TRBV5-4 and J is TRBJ2-7, with D perhaps TRBD2 (5 bases). This CDR3 spans 12 amino acids. Between the trimmed V and J ends, which lost 0 bases and 9 bases, there was a span of 10 bases. Germline V gives CDR1 SGHNT, CDR2 YYREEE (reference sequence). The CDR3 region has the DNA TGTGCCAGCAGCTTGGCTAGCCAGACGCAGTACTTC. It specifies CASSLASQTQYF.

On this clone: In the same sample, other DNA sequences code for this CDR3. The genes are TRBV5-4 and TRBJ2-5; 13 nucleotides match TRBD2. Per germline, CDR1 SGHNT and CDR2 YYREEE (reference sequence). Losses at the gene ends were 4 bases for V and 4 bases for J; bases not matched to a gene: 7. The CDR3 is 16 residues long. In nucleotides, the CDR3 is TGTGCCAGCAGCCTTCGGACTAGCGGGAGTGGAGAGACCCAGTACTTC. Protein: CASSLRTSGSGETQYF.

The chain uses TRBV14 and TRBJ2-1, with 7 bases matching TRBD2. Trimming took 6 bases from V and 1 from J; bases not matched to a gene: 6. Germline-derived CDR1 and CDR2 are SGHDN and FVKESK. This CDR3 is built from 15 residues. For the CDR3, the DNA is TGTGCCAGCAGTCCCGGGACTAATTCCTACAATGAGCAGTTCTTC. Translating gives CASSPGTNSYNEQFF.

The J gene is TRBJ2-7, the V gene TRBV6-4; no clear D gene. V dropped 4 bases and J dropped 3 bases, with 19 bases sitting between them. This CDR3 has 16 amino acids. Per the germline V gene, CDR1 is MRHNA and CDR2 is SNTAGT. The CDR3 DNA sequence: TGTGCCAGCAGTGTCCCCGCGTATGCGCGGCACTACGAGCAGTACTTC. Protein product: CASSVPAYARHYEQYF.

As regards this clone: Distinct nucleotide sequences in the sample also encode this CDR3. The rearrangement uses TRBV5-1 and TRBJ2-3; D remains unclear. The CDR3 is 12 amino acids. CDR1 SGHRS and CDR2 YFSETQ come from the germline V gene. Trimming stripped 0 bases from V and 5 bases from J, with 4 bases between. CDR3 in amino acids: CASSLAGDTQYF. The CDR3 DNA reads as TGCGCCAGCAGCTTGGCCGGAGATACGCAGTATTTT.

This clone was detected ten times or more. The V and J genes are TRBV7-2 and TRBJ2-7; 7 bases are shared with TRBD1. Germline-derived CDR1 and CDR2 are SGHTA and FQGNSA. This CDR3 is 14 amino acids long. Trimming took 4 bases from V and 1 from J; bases not matched to a gene: 4. The CDR3 DNA is TGTGCCAGCAGCTCCCAACAGGGGTCCTACGAGCAGTACTTC. Translated, it gives CASSSQQGSYEQYF.